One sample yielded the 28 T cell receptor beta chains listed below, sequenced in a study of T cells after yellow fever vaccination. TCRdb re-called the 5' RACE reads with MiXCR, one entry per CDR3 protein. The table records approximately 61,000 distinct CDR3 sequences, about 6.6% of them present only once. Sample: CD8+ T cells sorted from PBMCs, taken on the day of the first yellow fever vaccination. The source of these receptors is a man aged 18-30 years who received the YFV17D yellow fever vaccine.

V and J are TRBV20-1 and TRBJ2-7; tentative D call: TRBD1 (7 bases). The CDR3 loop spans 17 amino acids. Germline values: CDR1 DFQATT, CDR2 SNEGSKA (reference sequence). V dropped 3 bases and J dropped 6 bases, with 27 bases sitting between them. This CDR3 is CSARGGSQTGWSLEQYV. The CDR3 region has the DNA TGCAGTGCTAGGGGGGGCTCACAGACAGGGTGGTCCCTCGAGCAGTACGTC.

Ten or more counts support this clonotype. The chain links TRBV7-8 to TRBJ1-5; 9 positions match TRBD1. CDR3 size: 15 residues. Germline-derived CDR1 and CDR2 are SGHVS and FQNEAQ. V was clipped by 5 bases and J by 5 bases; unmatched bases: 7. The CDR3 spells CASSPGDRVHQPQHF. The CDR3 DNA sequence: TGTGCCAGCAGCCCAGGGGACAGGGTACATCAGCCCCAGCATTTT.

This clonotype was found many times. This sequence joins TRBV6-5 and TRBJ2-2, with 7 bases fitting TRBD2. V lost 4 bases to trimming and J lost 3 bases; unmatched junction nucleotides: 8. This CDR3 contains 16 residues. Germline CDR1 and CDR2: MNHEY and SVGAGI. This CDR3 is CASSSSMRGYTGELFF. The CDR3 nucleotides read TGTGCCAGCAGTTCTTCCATGCGGGGGTACACCGGGGAGCTGTTTTTT.

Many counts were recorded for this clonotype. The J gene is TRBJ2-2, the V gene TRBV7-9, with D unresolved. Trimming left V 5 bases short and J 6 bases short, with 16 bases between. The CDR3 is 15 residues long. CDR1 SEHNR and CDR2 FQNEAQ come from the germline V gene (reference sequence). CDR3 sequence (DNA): TGTGCCAGCAGCCCCCCCGTTTCGGAAGCCGGGGAGCTGTTTTTT. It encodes CASSPPVSEAGELFF.

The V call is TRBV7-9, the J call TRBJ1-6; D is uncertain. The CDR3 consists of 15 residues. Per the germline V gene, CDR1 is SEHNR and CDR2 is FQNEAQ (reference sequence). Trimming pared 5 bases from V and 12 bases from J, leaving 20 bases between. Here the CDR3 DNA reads TGTGCCAGCAGCCCCCTTGGTCTTCGGGGAGTACCCCTCCACTTT. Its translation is CASSPLGLRGVPLHF.

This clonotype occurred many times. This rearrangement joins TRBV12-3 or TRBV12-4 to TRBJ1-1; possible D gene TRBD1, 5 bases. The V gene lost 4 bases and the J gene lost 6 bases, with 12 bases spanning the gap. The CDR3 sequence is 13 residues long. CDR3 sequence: CASSSRGKAEAFF. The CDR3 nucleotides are TGTGCCAGCAGTTCAAGGGGAAAGGCTGAAGCTTTCTTT.

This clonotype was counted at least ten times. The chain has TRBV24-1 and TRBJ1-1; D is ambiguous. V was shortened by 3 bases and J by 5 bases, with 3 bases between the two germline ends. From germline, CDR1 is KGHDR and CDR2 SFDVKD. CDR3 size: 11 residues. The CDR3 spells CATSDRTEAFF. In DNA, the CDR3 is TGTGCCACCAGTGATCGGACTGAAGCTTTCTTT.

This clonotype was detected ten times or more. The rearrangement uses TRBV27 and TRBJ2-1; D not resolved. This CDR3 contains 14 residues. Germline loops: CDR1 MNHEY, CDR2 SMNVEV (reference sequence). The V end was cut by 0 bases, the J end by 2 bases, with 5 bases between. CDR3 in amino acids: CASSLSGTYNEQFF. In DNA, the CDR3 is TGTGCCAGCAGTTTATCAGGGACCTACAATGAGCAGTTCTTC.

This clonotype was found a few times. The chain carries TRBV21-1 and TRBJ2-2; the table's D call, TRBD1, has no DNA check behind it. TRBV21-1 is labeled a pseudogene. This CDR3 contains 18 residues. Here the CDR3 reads CASSFRDRGYSNTGELFF. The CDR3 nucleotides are TGTGCCAGCAGTTTCCGGGACAGGGGATATTCGAACACCGGGGAGCTGTTTTTT.

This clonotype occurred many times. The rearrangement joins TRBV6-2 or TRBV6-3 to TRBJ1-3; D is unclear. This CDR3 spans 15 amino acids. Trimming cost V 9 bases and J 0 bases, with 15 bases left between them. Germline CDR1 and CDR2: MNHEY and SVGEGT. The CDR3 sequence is CARRLTPFSGNTIYF. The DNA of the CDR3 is TGTGCCAGAAGACTGACACCCTTCTCTGGAAACACCATATATTTT.

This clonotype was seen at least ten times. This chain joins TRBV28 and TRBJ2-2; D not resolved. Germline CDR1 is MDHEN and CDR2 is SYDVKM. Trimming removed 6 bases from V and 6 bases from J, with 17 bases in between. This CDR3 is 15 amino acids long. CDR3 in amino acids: CASSTKPIAPGELFF. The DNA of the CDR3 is TGTGCCAGCAGCACCAAGCCCATAGCCCCCGGGGAGCTGTTTTTT. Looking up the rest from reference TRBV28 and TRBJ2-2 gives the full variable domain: DVKVTQSSRYLVKRTGEKVFLECVQDMDHENMFWYRQDPGLGLRLIYFSYDVKMKEKGDIPEGYSVSREKKERFSLILESASTNQTSMYLCASSTKPIAPGELFFGEGSRLTVL.

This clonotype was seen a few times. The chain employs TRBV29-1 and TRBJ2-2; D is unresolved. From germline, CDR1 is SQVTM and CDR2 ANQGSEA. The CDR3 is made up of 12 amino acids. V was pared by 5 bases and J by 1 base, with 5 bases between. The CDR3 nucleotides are TGCAGCGTTCCGGGGAACACCGGGGAGCTGTTTTTT. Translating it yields CSVPGNTGELFF.

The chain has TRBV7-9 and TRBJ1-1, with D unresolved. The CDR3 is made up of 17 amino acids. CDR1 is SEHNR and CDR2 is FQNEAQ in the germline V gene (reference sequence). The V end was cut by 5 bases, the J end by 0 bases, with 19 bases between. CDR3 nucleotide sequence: TGTGCCAGCAGCCCCCTCTTCGGCGAAAAAATGAACACTGAAGCTTTCTTT. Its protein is CASSPLFGEKMNTEAFF.

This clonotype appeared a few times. The CDR3 coding sequence is TGCAGTGCTAATTCCGGGACTAGCGGGTTTGAGCAGTTCTTC. Protein product: CSANSGTSGFEQFF. The chain carries TRBV20-1 and TRBJ2-1; 12 bases line up with TRBD2. CDR1 DFQATT and CDR2 SNEGSKA come from the germline V gene (reference sequence). The V and J ends lost 4 bases and 9 bases, in that order; junction bases with no gene match: 7. The CDR3 runs 14 residues.

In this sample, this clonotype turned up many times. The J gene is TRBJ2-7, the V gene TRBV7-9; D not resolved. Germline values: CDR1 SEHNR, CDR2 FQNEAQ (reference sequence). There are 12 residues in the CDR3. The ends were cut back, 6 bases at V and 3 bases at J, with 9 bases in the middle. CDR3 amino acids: CASRLRIYEQYV. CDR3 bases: TGTGCCAGCAGATTAAGGATCTACGAGCAGTACGTC.

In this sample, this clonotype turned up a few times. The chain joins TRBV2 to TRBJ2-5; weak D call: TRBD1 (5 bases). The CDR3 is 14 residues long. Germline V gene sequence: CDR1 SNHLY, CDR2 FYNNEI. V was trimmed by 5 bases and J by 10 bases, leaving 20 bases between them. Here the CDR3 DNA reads TGTGCCAGCAGTCGTGGACATCTGGAAATGGGCCAGTACTTC. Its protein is CASSRGHLEMGQYF.

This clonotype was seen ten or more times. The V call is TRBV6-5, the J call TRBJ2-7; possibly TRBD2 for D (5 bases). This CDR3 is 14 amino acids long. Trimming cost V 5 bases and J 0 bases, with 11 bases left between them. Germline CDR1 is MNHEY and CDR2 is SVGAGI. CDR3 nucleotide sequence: TGTGCCAGCAGTAACGGGGAGAGCTCCTACGAGCAGTACTTC. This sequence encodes CASSNGESSYEQYF.

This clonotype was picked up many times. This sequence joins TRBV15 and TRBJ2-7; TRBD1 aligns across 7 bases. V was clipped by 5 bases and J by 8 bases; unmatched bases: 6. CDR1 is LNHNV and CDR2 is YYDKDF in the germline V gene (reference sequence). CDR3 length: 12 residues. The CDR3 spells CATSFSDRKQYV. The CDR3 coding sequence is TGTGCCACCAGCTTCTCGGACAGGAAGCAGTACGTC.

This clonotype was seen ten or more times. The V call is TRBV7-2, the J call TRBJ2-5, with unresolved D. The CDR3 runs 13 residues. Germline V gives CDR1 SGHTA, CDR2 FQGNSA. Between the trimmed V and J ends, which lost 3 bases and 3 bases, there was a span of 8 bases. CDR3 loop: CASSFPPEETQYF. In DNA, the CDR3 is TGTGCCAGCAGCTTCCCCCCGGAAGAGACCCAGTACTTC.

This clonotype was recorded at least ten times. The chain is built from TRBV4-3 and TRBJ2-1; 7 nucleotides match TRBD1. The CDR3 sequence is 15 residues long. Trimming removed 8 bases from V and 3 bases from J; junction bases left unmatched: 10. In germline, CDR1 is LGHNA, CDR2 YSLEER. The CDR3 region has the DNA TGCGCCAGCTCAACAGGGGTTGAGGTCTACAATGAGCAGTTCTTC. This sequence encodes CASSTGVEVYNEQFF.

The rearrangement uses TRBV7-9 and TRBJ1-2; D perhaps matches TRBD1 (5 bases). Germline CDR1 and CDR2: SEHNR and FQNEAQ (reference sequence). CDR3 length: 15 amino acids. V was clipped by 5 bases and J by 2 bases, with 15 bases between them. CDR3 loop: CASSGTGLVNYGYTF. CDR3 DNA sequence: TGTGCCAGCAGCGGGACCGGACTGGTAAACTATGGCTACACCTTC.

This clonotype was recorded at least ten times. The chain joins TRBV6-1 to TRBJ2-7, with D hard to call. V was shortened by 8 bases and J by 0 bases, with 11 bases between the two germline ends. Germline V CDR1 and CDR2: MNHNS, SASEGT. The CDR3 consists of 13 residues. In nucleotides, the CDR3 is TGTGCCAGCCGGGCAGGCCTCTCCTACGAGCAGTACTTC. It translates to CASRAGLSYEQYF.

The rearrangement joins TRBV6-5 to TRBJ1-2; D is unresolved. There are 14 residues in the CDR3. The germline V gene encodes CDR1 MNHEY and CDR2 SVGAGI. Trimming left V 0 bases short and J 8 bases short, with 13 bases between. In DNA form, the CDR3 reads TGTGCCAGCAGTTACTCGTTTCAAGCAGAAGGCTACACCTTC. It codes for CASSYSFQAEGYTF.

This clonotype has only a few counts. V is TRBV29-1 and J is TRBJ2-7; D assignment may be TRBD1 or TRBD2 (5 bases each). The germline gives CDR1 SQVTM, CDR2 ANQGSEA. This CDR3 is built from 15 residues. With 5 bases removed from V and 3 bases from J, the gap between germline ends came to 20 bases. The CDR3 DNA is TGCAGCGTTATCCGGGTCGGGGCCTCCAACTACGAGCAGTACTTC. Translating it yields CSVIRVGASNYEQYF.

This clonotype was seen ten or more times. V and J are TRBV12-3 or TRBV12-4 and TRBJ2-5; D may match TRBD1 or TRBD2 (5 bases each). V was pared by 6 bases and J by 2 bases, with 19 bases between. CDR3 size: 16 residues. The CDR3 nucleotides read TGTGCCAGCAGGGGACGGGGTACGGCGGTACAAGAGACCCAGTACTTC. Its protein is CASRGRGTAVQETQYF.

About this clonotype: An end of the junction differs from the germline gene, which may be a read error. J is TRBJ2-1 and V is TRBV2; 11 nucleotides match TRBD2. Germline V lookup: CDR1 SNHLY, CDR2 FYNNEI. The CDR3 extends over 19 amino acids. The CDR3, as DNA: TGTGCCCGCAGTCCCCCGACTAGCGGGGCGCCCTTATCCTACAATGAGCAGTTCTTC. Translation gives CARSPPTSGAPLSYNEQFF. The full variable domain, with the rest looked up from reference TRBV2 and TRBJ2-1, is EPEVTQTPSHQVTQMGQEVILRCVPISNHLYFYWYRQILGQKVEFLVSFYNNEISEKSEIFDDQFSVERPDGSNFTLKIRSTKLEDSAMYFCARSPPTSGAPLSYNEQFFGPGTRLTVL.

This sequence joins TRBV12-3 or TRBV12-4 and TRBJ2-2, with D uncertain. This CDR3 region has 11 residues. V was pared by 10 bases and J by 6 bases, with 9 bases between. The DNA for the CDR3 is TGTGCCACCCCCCAGGCCGGGGAGCTGTTTTTT. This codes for CATPQAGELFF.

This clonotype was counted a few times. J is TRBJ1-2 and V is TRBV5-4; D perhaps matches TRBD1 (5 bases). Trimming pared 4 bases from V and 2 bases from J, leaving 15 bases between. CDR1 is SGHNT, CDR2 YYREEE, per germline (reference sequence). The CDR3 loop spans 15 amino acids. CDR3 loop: CASSQVGRANYGYTF. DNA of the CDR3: TGTGCCAGCAGCCAGGTTGGCAGGGCAAACTATGGCTACACCTTC.